Sequencing of this TCR beta chain was carried out in a study of cytomegalovirus exposure and HLA in healthy donors. CDR1 is MNHEY, CDR2 SVGAGI, per germline. The V gene end was trimmed by 2 bases and the J gene end by 5 bases; junction bases not matched to a gene: 3. The CDR3 contains 15 residues. The study, taken as a whole, reports: Per a prior analysis, the majority of TCR beta V segments were productive roughly 87% or roughly 30% of the time. Later analysis showed most CMV-associated TCR beta chains appearing HLA-restricted.

PCR was performed using 60 Vbeta and 13 Jbeta primers. The assay was immunoSEQ multiplex PCR, and TCRdb's table has in-frame clones only and misses some. The sample yields approximately 140,000 clones, about 80% seen once. On this clone: Its target is not known.

The sample comprised PBMCs. The TCR was taken from a man between 18 and 29 years old in good health and CMV-seronegative. The rearrangement links TRBV6-5 to TRBJ2-5, with 12 bases lining up with TRBD1. The CDR3 region is CASSYGDRGLETQYF. CDR3 DNA sequence: TGTGCCAGCAGTTACGGGGACAGGGGGCTGGAGACCCAGTACTTC.